A single sample is the source of the 19 T cell receptor beta chains below, sequenced in a study of Ad26.COV2.S vaccination and SARS-CoV-2 variants. Treatment denoted: 15 to 20 received Ad26.COV2.S at low or high dose, single or two shots; several received placebo; per-sample allocation not given. Samples came from day 63 after the first vaccine or placebo injection. Clones were read by immunoSEQ multiplex PCR, and TCRdb kept only the in-frame ones, dropping some. Altogether about half a million clones are present, 89% being singletons, with the ten largest covering more than 1.5%. The source material was peripheral blood, sampled in a trial of Ad26.COV2.S vaccine versus placebo. These receptors were obtained from a person between 18 and 65 years old who received the Ad26.COV2.S COVID-19 vaccine or a placebo.

The chain couples TRBV27 to TRBJ1-2; TRBD1 is a possible D gene (5 bases). V lost 0 bases and J lost 7, with 9 bases in between. CDR3 length: 13 amino acids. The germline CDR1 and CDR2 sequences are MNHEY and SMNVEV (reference sequence). CDR3 coding DNA: TGTGCCAGCAGTTTATCTCGGGGGTTTGGCTACACCTTC. Residues: CASSLSRGFGYTF.

This chain uses TRBV6-5 with TRBJ2-3; D is possibly TRBD2 (6 bases). The CDR3 runs 14 residues. V was cut by 2 bases and J by 3 bases, with 9 bases left in between. Germline V gene sequence: CDR1 MNHEY, CDR2 SVGAGI. The CDR3 DNA is TGTGCCAGCAGTTACGTTGCGGGAACAGATACGCAGTATTTT. It codes for CASSYVAGTDTQYF.

This clone was detected only once. The CDR3: CASSRGQGQNYGYTF. CDR3 nucleotides: TGTGCCAGCAGCAGGGGACAGGGTCAGAACTATGGCTACACCTTC. The genes are TRBV7-9 and TRBJ1-2, with 9 bases aligning to TRBD1. Trimming cost V 5 bases and J 2 bases; bases outside gene matches: 6. The CDR3 loop spans 15 amino acids. Germline CDR1 is SEHNR and CDR2 is FQNEAQ (reference sequence).

For this clone: Different DNA sequences within this sample yield the same CDR3. This sequence joins TRBV7-9 and TRBJ1-1; no clear D. Looked up from germline, CDR1 is SEHNR and CDR2 is FQNEAQ (reference sequence). This CDR3 has 13 residues. The V end lost 3 bases, the J end lost 1 base, and 6 bases lay between the germline ends. The DNA for the CDR3 is TGTGCCAGCAGCTTTGGAGGGAACACTGAAGCTTTCTTT. Its protein is CASSFGGNTEAFF.

This clone was counted only a few times. The J gene is TRBJ2-7, the V gene TRBV7-6; D is perhaps TRBD1 (5 bases). This CDR3 is built from 13 residues. Germline assignment: CDR1 SGHVS and CDR2 FNYEAQ. V lost 1 base to trimming and J lost 4 bases, with 8 bases between them. CDR3 amino acids: CASSLEKGYEQYF. The CDR3 nucleotides are TGTGCCAGCAGCTTAGAAAAGGGGTACGAGCAGTACTTC.

J is TRBJ2-1 and V is TRBV15, with TRBD2 matching 11 bases. This CDR3 comprises 18 residues. CDR1 LNHNV and CDR2 YYDKDF come from the germline V gene (reference sequence). V was clipped by 0 bases and J by 0 bases; unmatched bases: 4. CDR3 nucleotides: TGTGCCACCAGCAGAGAAGGGACTAGCGGATACTCCTACAATGAGCAGTTCTTC. Translating gives CATSREGTSGYSYNEQFF.

This chain connects TRBV30 to TRBJ1-5, with no clear D. Germline CDR1 is GTSNPN and CDR2 is SVGIG (reference sequence). The CDR3 runs to 13 residues. Trimming left V 1 base short and J 7 bases short, with 11 bases between. CDR3 in DNA: TGTGCCTGGAGTGAGGAGGGAGGGCAGCCCCAGCATTTT. Translation gives CAWSEEGGQPQHF.

This chain uses TRBV7-2 with TRBJ2-7, with D uncertain. The CDR3 consists of 13 residues. The germline V gene has CDR1 SGHTA and CDR2 FQGNSA. Trimming stripped 5 bases from V and 5 bases from J, with 13 bases between. CDR3: CASSPPLMNEQYF. The CDR3 nucleotides are TGTGCCAGCAGCCCCCCCCTCATGAACGAGCAGTACTTC.

This chain connects TRBV6-5 to TRBJ2-7, with D possibly matching TRBD2 (6 bases). The CDR3 contains 13 residues. Trimming took off 6 bases at V and 7 bases at J, with 16 bases between the two ends. Germline V gives CDR1 MNHEY, CDR2 SVGAGI. CDR3 residues: CASSIAVVWEQYF. The CDR3 DNA sequence: TGTGCCAGCAGCATAGCGGTGGTATGGGAGCAGTACTTC.

This clone was seen just once. The genes are TRBV18 and TRBJ2-1; TRBD1 agrees at 7 bases. The CDR3 spans 16 residues. Germline values: CDR1 KGHSH, CDR2 LQKENI. V dropped 2 bases and J dropped 2; count of bases not matched to a gene: 6. The CDR3 DNA sequence: TGTGCCAGCTCACCAAAGGGACAGAGTACCTACAATGAGCAGTTCTTC. Translation gives CASSPKGQSTYNEQFF.

The V and J genes are TRBV6-6 and TRBJ1-2, with TRBD1 as a possible D gene (6 bases). V was cut by 2 bases and J by 6 bases, with 13 bases left in between. CDR1 is MNHNY and CDR2 is SVGAGI in the germline V gene (reference sequence). The CDR3 runs to 14 residues. As DNA, the CDR3 is TGTGCCAGCAGTTACAGGCAGGCAGGGGATGGCTACACCTTC. Residues: CASSYRQAGDGYTF.

This sequence joins TRBV6-1 and TRBJ2-7; D call uncertain. The CDR3 extends over 13 amino acids. Looked up from germline, CDR1 is MNHNS and CDR2 is SASEGT. V shed 1 base and J shed 11 bases, with 15 bases lying between them. CDR3: CASSEDLSREKYF. CDR3 DNA: TGTGCCAGCAGTGAAGATCTTTCTCGAGAAAAGTACTTC.

The chain carries TRBV27 and TRBJ2-1, with D perhaps matching TRBD1 (5 bases). With 0 bases removed from V and 6 bases from J, the gap between germline ends came to 12 bases. This CDR3 has 15 residues. Germline V gene sequence: CDR1 MNHEY, CDR2 SMNVEV (reference sequence). CDR3 loop: CASSLSAQGSNEQFF. CDR3 sequence (DNA): TGTGCCAGCAGTTTATCGGCGCAGGGAAGCAATGAGCAGTTCTTC.

This clone appeared once. The J gene is TRBJ2-1, the V gene TRBV3-1 (or the pseudogene TRBV3-2), with 9 bases that match TRBD2. Germline trimming cut 2 bases from V and 5 bases from J; bases unmatched to any gene: 4. CDR1 is LGHDT and CDR2 is YNNKEL in the germline V gene (reference sequence). CDR3 length: 15 residues. CDR3 DNA: TGTGCCAGCAGCCAACTAGCGGGGATGAACAATGAGCAGTTCTTC. This sequence encodes CASSQLAGMNNEQFF.

This chain connects TRBV11-2 to TRBJ1-5; D is possibly TRBD1 (5 bases). Deletions cut 1 base from V and 6 bases from J, with 7 bases between. CDR3 length: 13 amino acids. Germline lookup yields CDR1 SGHAT and CDR2 FQNNGV. The CDR3 coding sequence is TGTGCCAGCAGCTTAGGTGGGACTCAGCCCCAGCATTTT. It translates to CASSLGGTQPQHF. The complete variable domain, with remaining parts taken from reference TRBV11-2 and TRBJ1-5, reads EAGVAQSPRYKIIEKRQSVAFWCNPISGHATLYWYQQILGQGPKLLIQFQNNGVVDDSQLPKDRFSAERLKGVDSTLKIQPAKLEDSAVYLCASSLGGTQPQHFGDGTRLSIL.

The rearrangement uses TRBV9 and TRBJ2-1, with a possible D match to TRBD2 (6 bases). V lost 3 bases, J lost 2 bases, and 12 bases lay in between. This CDR3 has 15 residues. The germline CDR1 and CDR2 sequences are SGDLS and YYNGEE. The CDR3 sequence: CASSAREPAYNEQFF. CDR3 DNA sequence: TGTGCCAGCAGCGCCCGGGAGCCGGCCTACAATGAGCAGTTCTTC. The full variable domain, rest sourced from reference TRBV9 and TRBJ2-1, is DSGVTQTPKHLITATGQRVTLRCSPRSGDLSVYWYQQSLDQGLQFLIQYYNGEERAKGNILERFSAQQFPDLHSELNLSSLELGDSALYFCASSAREPAYNEQFFGPGTRLTVL.

This clone occurred once. This chain connects TRBV27 to TRBJ2-1, with D perhaps TRBD1 (5 bases). Trimming took off 7 bases at V and 15 bases at J, with 16 bases between the two ends. CDR1 and CDR2 from the germline V gene are MNHEY and SMNVEV (reference sequence). This CDR3 contains 11 residues. CDR3 nucleotides: TGTGCCAGCAAAAGGGGCTCTCAGCGGTTCTTC. Protein sequence: CASKRGSQRFF.

The chain couples TRBV1 to TRBJ2-1; TRBD2 is taken as the D call from the table, unchecked against the DNA. TRBV1 is recorded as a pseudogene. The CDR3 has 15 amino acids. This CDR3 reads CTSSSTGTSYNEQFF. The DNA for the CDR3 is TGCACCAGCAGCTCCACCGGGACTAGTTACAATGAGCAGTTCTTC.

The V gene is TRBV29-1, the J gene TRBJ1-3; D gene uncertain. CDR1 and CDR2 (germline): SQVTM, ANQGSEA. CDR3 length equals 12 residues. With 5 bases removed from V and 0 bases from J, the gap between germline ends came to 5 bases. CDR3 coding DNA: TGCAGCGTTCGGGCCTCTGGAAACACCATATATTTT. It specifies CSVRASGNTIYF.